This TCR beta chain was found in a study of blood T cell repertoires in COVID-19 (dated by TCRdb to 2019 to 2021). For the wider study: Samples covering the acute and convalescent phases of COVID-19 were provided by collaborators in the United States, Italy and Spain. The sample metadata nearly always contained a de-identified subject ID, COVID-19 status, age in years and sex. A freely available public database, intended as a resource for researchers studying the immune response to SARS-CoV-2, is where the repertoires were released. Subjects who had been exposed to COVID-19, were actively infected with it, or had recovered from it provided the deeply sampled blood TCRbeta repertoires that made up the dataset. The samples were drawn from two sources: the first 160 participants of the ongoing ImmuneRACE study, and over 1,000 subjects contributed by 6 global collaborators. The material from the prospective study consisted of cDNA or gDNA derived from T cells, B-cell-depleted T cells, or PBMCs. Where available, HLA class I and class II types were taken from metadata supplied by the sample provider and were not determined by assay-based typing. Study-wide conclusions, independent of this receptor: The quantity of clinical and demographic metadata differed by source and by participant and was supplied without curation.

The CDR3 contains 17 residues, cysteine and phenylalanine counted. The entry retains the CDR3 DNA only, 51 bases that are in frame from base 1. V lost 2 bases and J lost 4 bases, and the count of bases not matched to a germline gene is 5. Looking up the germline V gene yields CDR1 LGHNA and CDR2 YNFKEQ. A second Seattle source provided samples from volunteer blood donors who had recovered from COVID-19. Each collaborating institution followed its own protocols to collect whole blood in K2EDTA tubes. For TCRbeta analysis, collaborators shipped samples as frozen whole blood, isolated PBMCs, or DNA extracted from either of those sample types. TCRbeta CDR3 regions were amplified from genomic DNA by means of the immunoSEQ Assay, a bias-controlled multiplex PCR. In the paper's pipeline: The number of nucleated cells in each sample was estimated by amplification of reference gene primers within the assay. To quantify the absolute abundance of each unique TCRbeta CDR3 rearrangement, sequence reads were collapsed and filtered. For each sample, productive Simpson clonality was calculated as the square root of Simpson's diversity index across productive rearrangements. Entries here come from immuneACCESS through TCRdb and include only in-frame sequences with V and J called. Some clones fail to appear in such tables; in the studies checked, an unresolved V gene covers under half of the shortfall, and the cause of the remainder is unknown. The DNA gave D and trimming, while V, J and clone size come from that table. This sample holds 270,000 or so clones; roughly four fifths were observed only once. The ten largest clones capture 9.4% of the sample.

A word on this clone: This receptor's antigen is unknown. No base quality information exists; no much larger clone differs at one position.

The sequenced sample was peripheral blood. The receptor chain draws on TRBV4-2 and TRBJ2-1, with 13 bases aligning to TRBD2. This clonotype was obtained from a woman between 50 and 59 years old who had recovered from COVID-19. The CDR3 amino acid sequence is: CASSQTTSGGKYNEQFF. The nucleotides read TGTGCCAGCAGCCAAACGACTAGCGGGGGGAAGTACAATGAGCAGTTCTTC.